This T cell receptor (beta chain) was found in a study of response to subunit inactivated influenza vaccine. Each CDR3 protein is one row after TCRdb ran MiXCR on the RT-PCR reads. Of over 750,000 distinct CDR3 sequences listed, approximately 22% are singletons. J lost 5 bases, V lost 7 bases, and 9 bases had no gene match. Germline-derived CDR1 and CDR2 are MNHEY and SMNVEV (reference sequence). The CDR3 is 15 residues long. Concerning this clonotype itself: Its matching antigen is unknown.

Points from the study as a whole: Only a handful of new T cells, the authors suggested, are recruited with each seasonal influenza vaccination.

This receptor was obtained from a man aged 45-65 years who received an inactivated influenza vaccine. The chain recombines TRBV27 with TRBJ2-2; 8 bases fit TRBD2. Sequenced material: PBMCs from blood, taken more than 4 days after vaccination. The CDR3 DNA reads as TGTGCCAGCACCCTCACGGGAGGGGTTACCGGGGAGCTGTTTTTT. This gives the protein CASTLTGGVTGELFF.